The next 28 T cell receptor beta chains were all read from a single sample in a study of shared clonotypes between healthy human individuals. Clones were sequenced by immunoSEQ multiplex PCR, and TCRdb holds only the in-frame ones, with some missing. The data hold about 1.1 million clones, with around three quarters observed a single time. What was sequenced was memory CD4+ T cells from PBMCs. Subset in this sample: CD45RA-negative fraction. The origin of the receptors is a man aged 18 to 30 in good health. Some clones in this sample may be carry-over from other donors' samples.

This chain uses TRBV7-8 with TRBJ1-6, with 7 bases lining up with TRBD1. V shed 5 bases, J shed 7 bases, and the junction held 11 bases outside the gene matches. Germline assignment: CDR1 SGHVS and CDR2 FQNEAQ. The CDR3 has 16 amino acids. The CDR3 sequence: CASSQETGPGNSPLHF. DNA for the CDR3: TGTGCCAGCAGCCAAGAGACAGGGCCAGGGAATTCACCCCTCCACTTT.

This clone was seen a few times. The CDR3 loop reads CASRAGTSATLEQFF. CDR3 coding DNA: TGTGCCAGCAGGGCCGGGACTAGCGCCACGCTGGAGCAGTTCTTC. J is TRBJ2-1 and V is TRBV7-2; TRBD2 agrees at 10 bases. J lost 10 bases, V lost 6 bases, and 12 bases had no gene match. There are 15 residues in the CDR3. CDR1 SGHTA and CDR2 FQGNSA come from the germline V gene.

The CDR3, as DNA: TGCAGCGTCATGAAGGGGGCAGGCTATGGCTACACCTTC. Translated, it gives CSVMKGAGYGYTF. The chain joins TRBV29-1 to TRBJ1-2, with TRBD1 identical over 7 bases. The V gene end was trimmed by 6 bases and the J gene end by 4 bases; junction bases not matched to a gene: 8. Germline lookup yields CDR1 SQVTM and CDR2 ANQGSEA. CDR3 size: 13 residues. The full variable domain, rest sourced from reference TRBV29-1 and TRBJ1-2, is SAVISQKPSRDICQRGTSLTIQCQVDSQVTMMFWYRQQPGQSLTLIATANQGSEATYESGFVIDKFPISRPNLTFSTLTVSNMSPEDSSIYLCSVMKGAGYGYTFGSGTRLTVV.

This chain connects TRBV7-2 to TRBJ2-5; possible D gene TRBD1, 5 bases. The V end was cut by 2 bases, the J end by 0 bases, with 13 bases between. The CDR3 is 16 residues long. CDR1 and CDR2 (germline): SGHTA, FQGNSA. The CDR3 protein is CASSLIRRANQETQYF. In nucleotides, the CDR3 is TGTGCCAGCAGCTTAATACGCAGGGCCAACCAAGAGACCCAGTACTTC.

The chain is built from TRBV5-6 and TRBJ2-3, with 8 positions matching TRBD2. V shed 6 bases, J shed 0 bases, and the junction held 9 bases outside the gene matches. From germline, CDR1 is SGHDT and CDR2 YYEEEE. This CDR3 is built from 16 residues. The CDR3 nucleotides are TGTGCCAGCAACGGGTGGGCGGGAGGCAGCACAGATACGCAGTATTTT. Amino acids: CASNGWAGGSTDTQYF.

This clone was observed a single time. The CDR3 loop reads CASSGGRGLIGTEAFF. The CDR3 bases are TGCGCCAGCAGCGGGGGAAGGGGGCTGATCGGGACTGAAGCTTTCTTT. J is TRBJ1-1 and V is TRBV5-1; TRBD1 matches at 7 bases. Germline V gene lookup returns CDR1 SGHRS and CDR2 YFSETQ. The CDR3 extends over 16 amino acids. V lost 4 bases to trimming and J lost 5 bases; unmatched junction nucleotides: 14.

This clone was recorded a few times. The chain links TRBV6-1 to TRBJ1-2, with a tentative D call TRBD1 (5 bases). This CDR3 contains 11 residues. Germline V gene data show CDR1 as MNHNS and CDR2 as SASEGT. V was clipped by 10 bases and J by 8 bases, with 14 bases between them. The CDR3 region has the DNA TGTGCCACAAACGGGGCCCTAGGCTACACCTTC. It codes for CATNGALGYTF.

J is TRBJ1-2 and V is TRBV27, with TRBD1 as a possible D gene (5 bases). From germline, CDR1 is MNHEY and CDR2 SMNVEV (reference sequence). The CDR3 contains 12 residues. V shed 10 bases and J shed 8 bases, with 17 bases lying between them. CDR3 loop: CATRGSRKGYTF. The CDR3 DNA reads TGTGCCACCCGGGGCTCGAGGAAGGGCTACACCTTC.

The chain recombines TRBV6-6 with TRBJ2-1; TRBD1 or TRBD2 may be the D gene (5 bases each). CDR1 and CDR2 (germline): MNHNY, SVGAGI (reference sequence). The CDR3 covers 15 residues. Between the trimmed V and J ends, which lost 3 bases and 4 bases, there was a span of 13 bases. In nucleotides, the CDR3 is TGTGCCAGCAGTTATAGCGCTGGGGCTTACAATGAGCAGTTCTTC. It specifies CASSYSAGAYNEQFF.

This rearrangement joins TRBV13 to TRBJ1-6, with a tentative D call TRBD1 (5 bases). This CDR3 region has 15 residues. Germline V CDR1 and CDR2: PRHDT, FYEKMQ (reference sequence). The germline V and J ends were trimmed by 2 bases and 5 bases, with 10 bases remaining between them. The CDR3 is CASSLRGGNNSPLHF. In DNA form, the CDR3 reads TGTGCCAGCAGCTTACGGGGGGGAAATAATTCACCCCTCCACTTT. Combining the CDR3 with reference TRBV13 and TRBJ1-6 gives the whole variable domain AAGVIQSPRHLIKEKRETATLKCYPIPRHDTVYWYQQGPGQDPQFLISFYEKMQSDKGSIPDRFSAQQFSDYHSELNMSSLELGDSALYFCASSLRGGNNSPLHFGNGTRLTVT.

This rearrangement joins TRBV28 to TRBJ2-6, with 8 bases fitting TRBD2. The CDR3 extends over 17 amino acids. Germline CDR1 reads MDHEN; CDR2 reads SYDVKM. The CDR3 here is CALGTSGKSSGANVLTF. CDR3 nucleotide sequence: TGTGCTCTGGGAACTAGCGGCAAAAGCTCTGGGGCCAACGTCCTGACTTTC.

In this sample, this clone turned up many times. The chain combines TRBV27 with TRBJ2-7; D is possibly TRBD2 (6 bases). V lost 4 bases and J lost 5, with 21 bases in between. The CDR3 is 16 residues long. The germline CDR1 and CDR2 sequences are MNHEY and SMNVEV (reference sequence). This CDR3 is CASSSIGSSRRNEQYF. In nucleotides, the CDR3 is TGTGCCAGCAGTTCGATCGGGAGTTCTCGAAGGAACGAGCAGTACTTC.

This rearrangement joins TRBV5-1 to TRBJ1-4; no clear D gene. V was shortened by 0 bases and J by 7 bases, with 10 bases between the two germline ends. Germline CDR1 and CDR2: SGHRS and YFSETQ. The CDR3 runs to 14 residues. CDR3 amino acids: CASSLAGSFEKLFF. CDR3 sequence (DNA): TGCGCCAGCAGCTTGGCCGGTTCGTTTGAAAAACTGTTTTTT. Full variable domain (rest looked up from reference TRBV5-1 and TRBJ1-4): KAGVTQTPRYLIKTRGQQVTLSCSPISGHRSVSWYQQTPGQGLQFLFEYFSETQRNKGNFPGRFSGRQFSNSRSEMNVSTLELGDSALYLCASSLAGSFEKLFFGSGTQLSVL.

This chain uses TRBV10-3 with TRBJ1-4; 7 nucleotides agree with TRBD1. V gave up 0 bases and J gave up 7 bases; unmatched junction bases: 2. This CDR3 is 14 amino acids long. Germline CDR1 is ENHRY and CDR2 is SYGVKD. The CDR3 DNA reads as TGTGCCATCAGTGAGTCGACAGGGACTGAAAAACTGTTTTTT. Amino acid sequence: CAISESTGTEKLFF.

Concerning this clone itself: Given a far larger clone just one base away, this is likely a sequencing read error. V is TRBV30 and J is TRBJ1-6, with 9 bases identical to TRBD1. The CDR3 spans 13 residues. Germline V CDR1 and CDR2: GTSNPN, SVGIG (reference sequence). This CDR3 reads CAGAGQGGSPHHF. The CDR3 DNA sequence: TGTGCCGGCGCGGGACAGGGAGGATCACCCCACCACTTT.

This clone has more than one count but fewer than ten. This sequence joins TRBV5-6 and TRBJ2-4; unclear D gene. V was shortened by 1 base and J by 0 bases, with 11 bases between the two germline ends. In germline, CDR1 is SGHDT, CDR2 YYEEEE. The CDR3 sequence is 16 residues long. CDR3 nucleotide sequence: TGTGCCAGCAGCTTGCGGCAGACACTAGCCAAAAACATTCAGTACTTC. Residues: CASSLRQTLAKNIQYF.

This clone was picked up one time. Other DNA sequences in this sample translate to the same CDR3. The V call is TRBV29-1, the J call TRBJ2-3; 13 bases agree with TRBD2. The CDR3 spans 14 residues. Germline V lookup: CDR1 SQVTM, CDR2 ANQGSEA. J lost 3 bases, V lost 5 bases, and 2 bases had no gene match. The CDR3 DNA follows: TGCAGCGTTAGGACTAGCGGGAGTACAGATACGCAGTATTTT. It is translated as CSVRTSGSTDTQYF.

V usage is TRBV25-1 and J usage is TRBJ1-2; maybe TRBD1 (6 bases). Trimming took off 4 bases at V and 2 bases at J, with 11 bases between the two ends. In germline, CDR1 is MGHDK, CDR2 SYGVNS. This CDR3 contains 14 residues. CDR3 nucleotides: TGTGCCAGCAGTGTGGCAGGGGCAAACTATGGCTACACCTTC. Protein product: CASSVAGANYGYTF.

The sample holds many counts of this clone. Other nucleotide sequences in the sample specify the same CDR3. V and J are TRBV18 and TRBJ2-7; D remains unclear. This CDR3 spans 14 amino acids. Trimming cost V 0 bases and J 3 bases, with 9 bases left between them. Germline V gives CDR1 KGHSH, CDR2 LQKENI. The DNA of the CDR3 is TGTGCCAGCTCACCACCCGGCGGCATCTACGAGCAGTACTTC. Its translation is CASSPPGGIYEQYF.

The chain has TRBV4-3 and TRBJ2-3; TRBD2 aligns across 10 bases. In germline, CDR1 is LGHNA, CDR2 YSLEER. Trimming cost V 4 bases and J 2 bases; bases outside gene matches: 9. The CDR3 spans 17 residues. CDR3 residues: CASSPLGGLAVTDTQYF. In DNA form, the CDR3 reads TGCGCCAGCAGCCCCCTAGGCGGACTAGCGGTCACAGATACGCAGTATTTT.

The gene calls are TRBV13 and TRBJ1-2; no clear D gene. V was cut by 0 bases and J by 4 bases, with 12 bases left in between. The CDR3 has 15 amino acids. Germline-derived CDR1 and CDR2 are PRHDT and FYEKMQ (reference sequence). Here the CDR3 reads CASSLGSGRSYGYTF. DNA for the CDR3: TGTGCCAGCAGCTTAGGGAGCGGGAGGAGCTATGGCTACACCTTC.

V gene TRBV2 combines with J gene TRBJ2-7, with unresolved D. This CDR3 comprises 15 residues. Between the trimmed V and J ends, which lost 6 bases and 1 base, there was a span of 16 bases. Germline CDR1 SNHLY, CDR2 FYNNEI. CDR3 region: CASSPTFYLSYEQYF. CDR3 nucleotide sequence: TGTGCCAGCAGCCCCACTTTTTACTTATCCTACGAGCAGTACTTC.

The chain employs TRBV29-1 and TRBJ2-7; 8 bases are a match to TRBD2. CDR1 is SQVTM, CDR2 ANQGSEA, per germline. V lost 4 bases, J lost 3 bases, and 5 bases stayed unmatched. This CDR3 region has 13 residues. Written as DNA, the CDR3 is TGCAGCGTTGGGACTAGCTCATACTACGAGCAGTACTTC. Its translation: CSVGTSSYYEQYF.

The sample holds one count of this clone. The CDR3 DNA reads TGCGCCAGCAGCTTCAGTGAACCAAACTATGGCTACACCTTC. It encodes CASSFSEPNYGYTF. The chain recombines TRBV5-1 with TRBJ1-2; no definite D call. Deletions cut 2 bases from V and 2 bases from J, with 10 bases between. Germline V gene data show CDR1 as SGHRS and CDR2 as YFSETQ. The CDR3 covers 14 residues.

A single count supports this clone. The chain carries TRBV12-5 and TRBJ2-5; D is unresolved. The germline gives CDR1 LGHNT, CDR2 FRNRAP. V lost 5 bases to trimming and J lost 5 bases, with 12 bases between them. The CDR3 contains 13 residues. The CDR3 nucleotides read TGTGCTAGTGGTCCACCCGGCTGGGAGACCCAGTACTTC. As protein: CASGPPGWETQYF.

V and J are TRBV11-2 and TRBJ2-7; no firm D call. The CDR3 covers 14 residues. V lost 3 bases and J lost 3, with 12 bases in between. The germline V gene has CDR1 SGHAT and CDR2 FQNNGV. CDR3 sequence: CASSLQPGRYEQYF. The CDR3 bases are TGTGCCAGCAGCTTGCAGCCGGGTCGCTACGAGCAGTACTTC. Combining the CDR3 with reference TRBV11-2 and TRBJ2-7 gives the whole variable domain EAGVAQSPRYKIIEKRQSVAFWCNPISGHATLYWYQQILGQGPKLLIQFQNNGVVDDSQLPKDRFSAERLKGVDSTLKIQPAKLEDSAVYLCASSLQPGRYEQYFGPGTRLTVT.

This clone occurred a few times. DNA for the CDR3: TGTGCCAGCGGACAGCCCCAGCATTTT. This translates into CASGQPQHF. The V and J genes are TRBV2 and TRBJ1-5; no clear D gene. This CDR3 spans 9 amino acids. Per the germline V gene, CDR1 is SNHLY and CDR2 is FYNNEI. V was shortened by 8 bases and J by 7 bases, with 3 bases between the two germline ends.

Concerning this clone: Distinct nucleotide sequences in the sample also encode this CDR3. The chain joins TRBV2 to TRBJ2-7; TRBD1 is a possible D gene (6 bases). This CDR3 region has 11 residues. Between the trimmed V and J ends, which lost 7 bases and 6 bases, there was a span of 10 bases. Germline V gene data show CDR1 as SNHLY and CDR2 as FYNNEI. The CDR3 DNA reads TGTGCCAGCACCCTAGGGGGCGAGCAGTACTTC. This sequence encodes CASTLGGEQYF.